This T cell receptor (beta chain) is drawn from a study of CD8+CD57+ T cells in acquired aplastic anemia. Patients selected for sequencing had displayed CD8+CD57+ cell expansion by flow cytometry. CDR3 and TCR beta VDJ profiling relied on a genomic DNA template. TCRdb itself ran the reads through MiXCR, one entry per CDR3 protein. This sample has about 270,000 distinct CDR3 sequences, with less than 85% found just once. CDR3 length: 14 amino acids. Germline lookup yields CDR1 SEHNR and CDR2 FQNEAQ (reference sequence). Details on this clonotype: An end of the junction does not agree with germline; a read error may underlie this.

Sample: sorted CD4+, CD8+, or CD8+CD57+ T cells (not recorded which) from PBMCs. V is TRBV7-9 and J is TRBJ2-7; TRBD2 matches 8 bases. The receptor's source is a human donor with aplastic anemia. The CDR3 here is CASSFDRSGGGDEF. CDR3 DNA sequence: TGTGCCAGCAGCTTTGACAGAAGCGGGGGCGGCGATGAGTTC.